One and the same sample provided the 32 T cell receptor beta chains below, sequenced in a study of cytomegalovirus exposure and HLA in healthy donors. Primers: 60 Vbeta forward and 13 Jbeta reverse. The assay was immunoSEQ multiplex PCR, and TCRdb's table has in-frame clones only and misses some. The sample comprises roughly 160,000 clones, around four fifths of which are singletons, and roughly 1.2% rests with the top ten. Source material: PBMCs. The receptor set was obtained from a woman aged 50 to 60 in good health and CMV-seronegative.

There are many counts of this clone. This sequence joins TRBV28 and TRBJ1-1; D is ambiguous. In germline, CDR1 is MDHEN, CDR2 SYDVKM. V shed 5 bases and J shed 1 base, with 11 bases lying between them. The CDR3 covers 14 residues. CDR3 sequence reads: CASSRVLGNTEAFF. The CDR3 nucleotides are TGTGCCAGCAGTCGGGTCCTGGGGAACACTGAAGCTTTCTTT.

The V gene is TRBV9, the J gene TRBJ2-1; D not certain. The V and J ends lost 2 bases and 5 bases respectively, with 17 bases between them. Germline CDR1 is SGDLS and CDR2 is YYNGEE. The CDR3 loop spans 16 amino acids. The CDR3 nucleotides read TGTGCCAGCAGCGTTGGTTACTCGATCCTCGACAATGAGCAGTTCTTC. Its translation: CASSVGYSILDNEQFF.

The V call is TRBV2, the J call TRBJ2-3; 10 nucleotides agree with TRBD2. The CDR3 runs to 15 residues. Germline CDR1 reads SNHLY; CDR2 reads FYNNEI. The V gene end was trimmed by 2 bases and the J gene end by 5 bases; junction bases not matched to a gene: 4. Written as DNA, the CDR3 is TGTGCCAGCAGTGAATGGGGGACTAGCGAAGATACGCAGTATTTT. This encodes CASSEWGTSEDTQYF.

This sequence joins TRBV15 and TRBJ2-5, with 7 bases identical to TRBD1. Germline trimming cut 1 base from V and 5 bases from J; bases unmatched to any gene: 19. CDR1 and CDR2 from the germline V gene are LNHNV and YYDKDF (reference sequence). This CDR3 is built from 19 residues. This CDR3 is CATSRAWGEAMGQYETQYF. CDR3 in DNA: TGTGCCACCAGCAGAGCATGGGGTGAAGCTATGGGACAGTACGAGACCCAGTACTTC.

CDR3 bases: TGTGCCAGCAGCTTCACCGGGGAGCTGTTTTTT. It encodes CASSFTGELFF. The rearrangement links TRBV6-5 to TRBJ2-2; the D is unclear. The CDR3 sequence is 11 residues long. The V and J ends lost 6 bases and 4 bases respectively, with 3 bases between them. Per germline, CDR1 MNHEY and CDR2 SVGAGI.

The genes are TRBV9 and TRBJ2-7, with 12 bases that match TRBD2. The CDR3 sequence is 17 residues long. Per the germline V gene, CDR1 is SGDLS and CDR2 is YYNGEE. V lost 3 bases and J lost 4; bases outside the gene matches: 11. The CDR3 DNA is TGTGCCAGCAGCGATGGGACTAGCGGGTTCCGAAGGTACGAGCAGTACTTC. Amino acids: CASSDGTSGFRRYEQYF.

The chain uses TRBV5-1 and TRBJ2-4, with 7 bases aligning to TRBD2. This CDR3 has 16 amino acids. V lost 2 bases, J lost 6 bases, and 11 bases stayed unmatched. Germline CDR1 is SGHRS and CDR2 is YFSETQ. CDR3 residues: CASSFGGAGARNIQYF. CDR3 nucleotide sequence: TGCGCCAGCAGCTTTGGGGGTGCGGGAGCAAGAAACATTCAGTACTTC. Complete variable domain (other parts from reference TRBV5-1 and TRBJ2-4): KAGVTQTPRYLIKTRGQQVTLSCSPISGHRSVSWYQQTPGQGLQFLFEYFSETQRNKGNFPGRFSGRQFSNSRSEMNVSTLELGDSALYLCASSFGGAGARNIQYFGAGTRLSVL.

V is TRBV27 and J is TRBJ2-5, with D possibly matching TRBD2 (6 bases). The CDR3 is 17 residues long. V lost 8 bases and J 4 bases, leaving 26 bases between the germline ends. Germline CDR1 reads MNHEY; CDR2 reads SMNVEV (reference sequence). CDR3 nucleotides: TGTGCCAGCCAAATTCTCGGCGGGGCGGCTGGGGGAGAGACCCAGTACTTC. It encodes CASQILGGAAGGETQYF.

The chain joins TRBV5-4 to TRBJ1-4, with D uncertain. The CDR3 length is 13 residues. Germline V gene lookup returns CDR1 SGHNT and CDR2 YYREEE (reference sequence). V was shortened by 4 bases and J by 3 bases, with 7 bases between the two germline ends. The CDR3 sequence: CASSPQANEKLFF. The DNA for the CDR3 is TGTGCCAGCAGCCCCCAGGCTAATGAAAAACTGTTTTTT.

This sequence joins TRBV10-1 and TRBJ2-3; 10 bases map to TRBD2. Germline lookup yields CDR1 WNHNN and CDR2 SYGVQD (reference sequence). The CDR3 length is 16 residues. Trimming took 0 bases from V and 1 from J; bases not matched to a gene: 1. The CDR3 DNA sequence: TGCGCCAGCAGTGAGTCCCTAGCGGGGGGCACAGATACGCAGTATTTT. The encoded protein is CASSESLAGGTDTQYF.

There are a few counts of this clone. The chain joins TRBV4-3 to TRBJ1-3, with D possibly matching TRBD1 (5 bases). The CDR3 sequence is 18 residues long. Germline CDR1 reads LGHNA; CDR2 reads YSLEER. V lost 0 bases and J lost 2, with 17 bases in between. As DNA, the CDR3 is TGCGCCAGCAGCCAAGATCCCCCCGCAGGGACTGCTGGAAACACCATATATTTT. Its protein is CASSQDPPAGTAGNTIYF.

The chain joins TRBV19 to TRBJ1-3; D might be TRBD1 (6 bases). There are 17 residues in the CDR3. V lost 8 bases and J lost 0, with 20 bases in between. Germline-derived CDR1 and CDR2 are LNHDA and SQIVND (reference sequence). Here the CDR3 reads CASGSERGTFSGNTIYF. Here the CDR3 DNA reads TGTGCCAGTGGATCTGAGAGGGGGACCTTCTCTGGAAACACCATATATTTT.

This chain joins TRBV5-6 and TRBJ2-7, with TRBD2 identical over 12 bases. Germline V gene lookup returns CDR1 SGHDT and CDR2 YYEEEE. The CDR3 consists of 15 residues. V lost 3 bases, J lost 3 bases, and 4 bases stayed unmatched. CDR3 nucleotides: TGTGCCAGCAGCTCTGGACTAGCGGGGTTCTACGAGCAGTACTTC. The encoded protein is CASSSGLAGFYEQYF.

V usage is TRBV19 and J usage is TRBJ1-3; 9 nucleotides agree with TRBD1. Trimming cost V 7 bases and J 0 bases; bases outside gene matches: 7. The CDR3 totals 16 residues. From germline, CDR1 is LNHDA and CDR2 SQIVND (reference sequence). The CDR3 region is CASNTGQGFSGNTIYF. The CDR3, as DNA: TGTGCCAGTAACACGGGACAGGGTTTCTCTGGAAACACCATATATTTT.

The chain links TRBV5-1 to TRBJ2-7, with 7 bases identical to TRBD1. From germline, CDR1 is SGHRS and CDR2 YFSETQ. V shed 2 bases and J 1 base; nucleotides not matched to a gene: 6. This CDR3 comprises 15 residues. The CDR3 loop is CASSFDREESYEQYF. CDR3 in DNA: TGCGCCAGCAGCTTTGACAGGGAAGAATCCTACGAGCAGTACTTC.

The chain joins TRBV28 to TRBJ2-5; tentative D call: TRBD1 (5 bases). CDR1 is MDHEN and CDR2 is SYDVKM in the germline V gene. The CDR3 length is 14 residues. The V end lost 7 bases, the J end lost 5 bases, and 17 bases lay between the germline ends. DNA of the CDR3: TGTGCCAGCAAGGACACGAATTCGGGCGAGACCCAGTACTTC. Translation: CASKDTNSGETQYF.

CDR3 bases: TGTGCCAGCTGGGACAGGGGGCGGAACGAGCAGTACTTC. It codes for CASWDRGRNEQYF. The chain joins TRBV19 to TRBJ2-7; the match to TRBD1 covers 12 bases. The CDR3 is 13 amino acids. V was pared by 9 bases and J by 5 bases, with 5 bases of the junction left unmatched. Germline assignment: CDR1 LNHDA and CDR2 SQIVND (reference sequence).

The chain is built from TRBV5-6 and TRBJ2-5; possible D gene TRBD1, 5 bases. This CDR3 contains 14 residues. V shed 4 bases and J shed 3 bases, with 13 bases lying between them. CDR1 SGHDT and CDR2 YYEEEE come from the germline V gene. The CDR3 DNA follows: TGTGCCAGCAGCCCCGATCCAGGGAAAGAGACCCAGTACTTC. This encodes CASSPDPGKETQYF.

This clone turned up a few times. The rearrangement links TRBV2 to TRBJ2-5; 11 nucleotides line up with TRBD2. V dropped 3 bases and J dropped 4; count of bases not matched to a gene: 10. The germline V gene has CDR1 SNHLY and CDR2 FYNNEI. The CDR3 contains 17 residues. This CDR3 is CASSEFGSGGARETQYF. CDR3 bases: TGTGCCAGCAGTGAGTTTGGTAGCGGGGGGGCCAGAGAGACCCAGTACTTC.

This sequence joins TRBV18 and TRBJ1-2, with no clear D. The CDR3 sequence is 13 residues long. In germline, CDR1 is KGHSH, CDR2 LQKENI. Trimming took off 8 bases at V and 5 bases at J, with 15 bases between the two ends. This CDR3 reads CASRPLADYGYTF. In nucleotides, the CDR3 is TGTGCCAGCCGACCACTGGCTGATTATGGCTACACCTTC.

The J gene is TRBJ2-7, the V gene TRBV29-1, with 7 bases aligning to TRBD2. Germline CDR1 is SQVTM and CDR2 is ANQGSEA. V dropped 3 bases and J dropped 2; count of bases not matched to a gene: 1. The CDR3 totals 12 residues. DNA for the CDR3: TGCAGCGTTGAGGGGACTACCTACGAGCAGTACTTC. Protein sequence: CSVEGTTYEQYF.

V usage is TRBV11-2 and J usage is TRBJ2-5; the D gene is possibly TRBD1 (5 bases). CDR3 length equals 14 residues. Deletions cut 1 base from V and 1 base from J, with 7 bases between. The germline CDR1 and CDR2 sequences are SGHAT and FQNNGV. CDR3 nucleotide sequence: TGTGCCAGCAGCTTAGTTCAGGGCCAAGAGACCCAGTACTTC. Its protein product is CASSLVQGQETQYF.

This clone was seen a single time. V gene TRBV6-6 combines with J gene TRBJ2-7; D uncertain. This CDR3 has 15 residues. Trimming pared 0 bases from V and 1 base from J, leaving 10 bases between. Germline V gene data show CDR1 as MNHNY and CDR2 as SVGAGI (reference sequence). The CDR3: CASSYSIPVSYEQYF. CDR3 sequence (DNA): TGTGCCAGCAGTTACTCGATTCCAGTTTCCTACGAGCAGTACTTC.

This chain joins TRBV5-6 and TRBJ2-7; D may be TRBD1 (5 bases). The length of the CDR3 is 13 residues. Germline CDR1 is SGHDT and CDR2 is YYEEEE. V was pared by 4 bases and J by 6 bases, with 14 bases between. CDR3 sequence: CASSHPRQSEQYF. The DNA of the CDR3 is TGTGCCAGCAGCCACCCCAGACAGAGCGAGCAGTACTTC.

This clone was seen once. This chain links TRBV18 with TRBJ1-2; 7 nucleotides agree with TRBD1. After removal of 3 bases from V and 4 bases from J, the junction contained 8 bases not matched to a gene. The germline V gene encodes CDR1 KGHSH and CDR2 LQKENI. The CDR3 length is 15 residues. CDR3 nucleotide sequence: TGTGCCAGCTCACCGGCCATACAGGGGCTCTATGGCTACACCTTC. This gives the protein CASSPAIQGLYGYTF.

J is TRBJ2-1 and V is TRBV28; D is perhaps TRBD2 (5 bases). The V gene lost 4 bases and the J gene lost 9 bases, with 13 bases spanning the gap. Germline CDR1 is MDHEN and CDR2 is SYDVKM. The CDR3 totals 13 residues. CDR3 nucleotides: TGTGCCAGCAGTTCCCCCGGACTGGGTGAGCAGTTCTTC. Its protein product is CASSSPGLGEQFF.

The count of this clone is one. The V call is TRBV15, the J call TRBJ1-1; D may be TRBD1 (5 bases). Germline assignment: CDR1 LNHNV and CDR2 YYDKDF (reference sequence). The CDR3 consists of 15 residues. The V and J ends lost 9 bases and 4 bases respectively, with 21 bases between them. The CDR3 bases are TGTGCCACGGGCTCTGGCAGGAAGGGGTCCACTGAAGCTTTCTTT. Translation gives CATGSGRKGSTEAFF.

The V and J genes are TRBV28 and TRBJ2-5; D is uncertain. Deletions cut 3 bases from V and 9 bases from J, with 17 bases between. CDR1 is MDHEN and CDR2 is SYDVKM in the germline V gene. The CDR3 sequence is 14 residues long. CDR3 DNA: TGTGCCAGCAGTTTGCCTAATCAGGCTTCGGCCCAGTACTTC. Its protein product is CASSLPNQASAQYF.

The chain links TRBV7-9 to TRBJ2-3; D remains ambiguous. Germline-derived CDR1 and CDR2 are SEHNR and FQNEAQ (reference sequence). The CDR3 sequence is 16 residues long. V gave up 0 bases and J gave up 1 base, with 11 bases separating them. CDR3 bases: TGTGCCAGCAGCTTAGCGCTTGGCGGTCGCACAGATACGCAGTATTTT. Translation gives CASSLALGGRTDTQYF.

This clone was seen once. The chain has TRBV6-5 and TRBJ1-2, with TRBD1 identical over 9 bases. The germline gives CDR1 MNHEY, CDR2 SVGAGI. This CDR3 is built from 13 residues. V lost 6 bases to trimming and J lost 8 bases; unmatched junction nucleotides: 7. The CDR3 DNA sequence: TGTGCCAGCAGGGCCGGGACAGGGAGCGGCTACACCTTC. The encoded protein is CASRAGTGSGYTF.

The chain employs TRBV15 and TRBJ1-1; D gene uncertain. Between the trimmed V and J ends, which lost 0 bases and 10 bases, there was a span of 6 bases. CDR3 length equals 11 residues. Germline V CDR1 and CDR2: LNHNV, YYDKDF (reference sequence). The CDR3, as DNA: TGTGCCACCAGCAGAGATTCGGGAGCTTTCTTT. This encodes CATSRDSGAFF.

The chain couples TRBV5-1 to TRBJ2-1, with 7 bases lining up with TRBD2. Germline CDR1 and CDR2: SGHRS and YFSETQ. V trimming: 0 bases; J trimming: 6 bases; junction bases outside the gene matches: 12. This CDR3 is 17 amino acids long. The CDR3 spells CASSLGILAGVFNEQFF. DNA for the CDR3: TGCGCCAGCAGCTTGGGGATACTGGCGGGAGTCTTCAATGAGCAGTTCTTC. Drawing the rest from reference TRBV5-1 and TRBJ2-1, the complete variable domain is KAGVTQTPRYLIKTRGQQVTLSCSPISGHRSVSWYQQTPGQGLQFLFEYFSETQRNKGNFPGRFSGRQFSNSRSEMNVSTLELGDSALYLCASSLGILAGVFNEQFFGPGTRLTVL.